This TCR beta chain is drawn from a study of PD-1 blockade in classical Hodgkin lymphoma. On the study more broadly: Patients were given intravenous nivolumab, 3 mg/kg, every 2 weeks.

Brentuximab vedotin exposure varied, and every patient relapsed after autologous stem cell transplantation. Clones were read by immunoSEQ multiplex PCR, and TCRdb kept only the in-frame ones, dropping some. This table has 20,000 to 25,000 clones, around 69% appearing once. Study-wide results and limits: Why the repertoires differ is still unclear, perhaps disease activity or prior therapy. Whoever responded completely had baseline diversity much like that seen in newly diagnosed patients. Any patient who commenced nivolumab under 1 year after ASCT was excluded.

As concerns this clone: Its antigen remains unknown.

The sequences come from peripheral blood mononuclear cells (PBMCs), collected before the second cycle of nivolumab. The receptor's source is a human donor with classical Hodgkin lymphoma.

The DNA of the CDR3 is TGTGCCAGCAGCTTCGCCGCCGGGGGGTACACTGAAGCTTTCTTT. This gives the protein CASSFAAGGYTEAFF. V gene TRBV7-6 combines with J gene TRBJ1-1; perhaps TRBD1 as D (5 bases). Germline lookup yields CDR1 SGHVS and CDR2 FNYEAQ. This CDR3 comprises 15 residues. V lost 3 bases and J lost 3, with 14 bases in between.